Included here is one T cell receptor (beta chain) sequence, with context. This sample was taken from a study of blood T cell repertoires in COVID-19. Clones were sequenced by immunoSEQ multiplex PCR, and TCRdb holds only the in-frame ones, with some missing. The table lists more than 110,000 clones, roughly 80% of them singletons. With 10 bases clipped from V and 4 bases from J, the junction kept 7 bases outside the gene matches. Per germline, CDR1 MDHEN and CDR2 SYDVKM. The CDR3 contains 13 residues. The gene calls are TRBV28 and TRBJ1-1, with 9 bases fitting TRBD1. The sequence was obtained from a woman between 45 and 60 years old with active or convalescent COVID-19. The sequencing input was peripheral blood. CDR3 residues: CANRDREGTEAFF. Here the CDR3 DNA reads TGTGCCAACCGGGACAGGGAGGGCACTGAAGCTTTCTTT.